One sample yielded the 11 T cell receptor beta chains listed below, sequenced in a study of cytomegalovirus exposure and HLA in healthy donors. The PCR made use of 60 Vbeta and 13 Jbeta primers. Produced via immunoSEQ multiplex PCR; TCRdb's table is partial and in-frame only. There are over 200,000 clones in the sample; almost 80% occur only once, and 3.8% lies in the top ten. What was sequenced was PBMCs. Receptors were obtained from a male donor in good health and CMV-seronegative.

The chain has TRBV21-1 and TRBJ1-1. TRBV21-1 is a pseudogene segment. The CDR3 is 15 residues long. CDR3 sequence: CASSIRLPLNTEAFF. The CDR3 DNA reads TGTGCCAGCAGCATTCGTCTCCCCCTGAACACTGAAGCTTTCTTT.

The chain carries TRBV10-1 and TRBJ2-7, with D tentatively TRBD2 (6 bases). V was shortened by 9 bases and J by 3 bases, with 12 bases between the two germline ends. The CDR3 runs 12 residues. Germline V gives CDR1 WNHNN, CDR2 SYGVQD (reference sequence). CDR3 nucleotides: TGCGCCAGAGGACTGCGGGACTACGAGCAGTACTTC. Protein sequence: CARGLRDYEQYF.

CDR3 region: CASSLRESTNEKLFF. The CDR3 DNA follows: TGTGCCAGCAGTTTAAGGGAGTCAACTAATGAAAAACTGTTTTTT. The chain uses TRBV27 and TRBJ1-4; D unclear. This CDR3 has 15 amino acids. CDR1 is MNHEY and CDR2 is SMNVEV in the germline V gene (reference sequence). V gave up 2 bases and J gave up 0 bases, with 7 bases separating them.

The rearrangement joins TRBV7-3 to TRBJ2-1; 7 bases map to TRBD2. The CDR3 is 17 amino acids. The junction had 9 bases not matched to a gene; V was cut back by 4 bases and J by 0 bases. CDR1 SGHTA and CDR2 FQGTGA come from the germline V gene. The CDR3 spells CASSSDREASSYNEQFF. CDR3 sequence (DNA): TGTGCCAGCAGCTCTGATCGGGAGGCCAGCTCCTACAATGAGCAGTTCTTC.

This sequence joins TRBV5-6 and TRBJ2-5, with 12 positions matching TRBD2. The J call may be in error: the DNA end matches TRBJ2-7 better. The CDR3 sequence is 16 residues long. Germline CDR1 SGHDT, CDR2 YYEEEE. This CDR3 is CASSLRTSGMNYEQYF. In DNA, the CDR3 is TGTGCCAGCAGCTTACGGACTAGCGGGATGAACTACGAGCAGTACTTC.

The chain employs TRBV7-8 and TRBJ2-7; 9 bases match TRBD1. Trimming at V came to 5 bases and at J to 2 bases, leaving 4 bases not matched to a gene. Germline CDR1 and CDR2: SGHVS and FQNEAQ. CDR3 length equals 14 residues. The CDR3 bases are TGTGCCAGCAGCAGAGGACAGGGGACCTACGAGCAGTACTTC. It yields the protein CASSRGQGTYEQYF.

The chain has TRBV25-1 and TRBJ2-3; D perhaps matches TRBD1 (6 bases). The CDR3 spans 14 residues. CDR1 is MGHDK and CDR2 is SYGVNS in the germline V gene. Trimming took 8 bases from V and 2 from J, leaving 14 bases between them. CDR3: CASGPGQNTDTQYF. DNA of the CDR3: TGTGCCAGCGGCCCCGGACAGAACACAGATACGCAGTATTTT.

This clone was observed a few times. The chain is built from TRBV6-5 and TRBJ1-1, with 9 bases aligning to TRBD1. The CDR3 extends over 12 amino acids. Germline CDR1 is MNHEY and CDR2 is SVGAGI. Trimming cost V 5 bases and J 8 bases; bases outside gene matches: 3. The CDR3 nucleotides read TGTGCCAGCAGTACGACAGGGGGAGAAGCTTTCTTT. Amino acids: CASSTTGGEAFF.

The chain uses TRBV19 and TRBJ2-7; 14 bases are a match to TRBD2. The CDR3 spans 14 residues. Trimming took 10 bases from V and 7 from J; bases not matched to a gene: 9. Germline V gene sequence: CDR1 LNHDA, CDR2 SQIVND (reference sequence). The CDR3 reads CATRTSGRSREQYF. The CDR3 DNA sequence: TGTGCCACCCGGACTAGCGGGAGGTCAAGAGAGCAGTACTTC.

Worth noting for this clone: One end of the junction fails to match germline, which may point to a read error. The chain has TRBV7-3 and TRBJ2-3; D might be TRBD2 (6 bases). The CDR3 spans 13 residues. Germline values: CDR1 SGHTA, CDR2 FQGTGA. The CDR3 DNA follows: TGTGCCAACAGCCGACCGGGGGCAGATACGCAGTATTTT. Its protein is CANSRPGADTQYF. The variable domain in full, with the rest retrieved from reference TRBV7-3 and TRBJ2-3, is GAGVSQTPSNKVTEKGKYVELRCDPISGHTALYWYRQSLGQGPEFLIYFQGTGAADDSGLPNDRFFAVRPEGSVSTLKIQRTERGDSAVYLCANSRPGADTQYFGPGTRLTVL.

V gene TRBV11-2 combines with J gene TRBJ1-2, with 8 bases matching TRBD1. CDR1 SGHAT and CDR2 FQNNGV come from the germline V gene. The CDR3 loop spans 13 amino acids. V gave up 5 bases and J gave up 5 bases; unmatched junction bases: 4. CDR3 coding DNA: TGTGCCAGCAGCCCCGGACAGGGTTATGGCTACACCTTC. Protein product: CASSPGQGYGYTF. Full variable domain (outside the CDR3, taken from reference TRBV11-2 and TRBJ1-2): EAGVAQSPRYKIIEKRQSVAFWCNPISGHATLYWYQQILGQGPKLLIQFQNNGVVDDSQLPKDRFSAERLKGVDSTLKIQPAKLEDSAVYLCASSPGQGYGYTFGSGTRLTVV.